This T cell receptor (beta chain) was observed in a study of low-dose radiotherapy and immunotherapy resistance in tumors. In the study overall: Patients of Cohort 1 had 0.5 Gy fractions every 2 weeks, which summed to 6.5 Gy. Every day for four cycles from cycle 1 day 1, patients took 300 mg of oral aspirin. Every six weeks patients received intravenous ipilimumab 1 mg/kg, and every two weeks they received intravenous nivolumab 240 mg.

TRAV- and TRBV-specific primers were used for first-strand cDNA, which covered alpha and beta chains. The authors amplified TCRs for roughly 20 PCR cycles with a constant-region primer and a V-primer adapter. MiXCR, run by TCRdb on the reads, gives a single entry per CDR3 protein. The sample yields fewer than 6,500 distinct CDR3 sequences, around 80% seen once. This CDR3 contains 12 residues. V was pared by 2 bases and J by 8 bases, with 10 bases between. The germline gives CDR1 SGHNT, CDR2 YYREEE (reference sequence). Patients deemed eligible presented with advanced solid tumors lacking tumor-infiltrating lymphocytes.

The receptor's source is a human donor with advanced metastatic prostate, ovarian, gallbladder or colorectal cancer (not recorded which). This table probably holds off-target reads from a library built for another chain. The chain couples TRBV5-4 to TRBJ1-2, with D perhaps TRBD1 (6 bases). The CDR3 bases are TGTGCCAGCAGCTTCAACAGGGACGGCTACACCTTC. Amino acids: CASSFNRDGYTF.